The clone carrying this TCR beta chain appeared a few times. Other DNA sequences from this sample encode an identical CDR3 as well. This sample is drawn from a study of blood T cell repertoires in COVID-19. Study details: Donors in the United States, Italy and Spain gave samples during acute or convalescent COVID-19. T cells, B-cell-depleted T cells, or PBMCs supplied cDNA or gDNA.

Original data processing: Estimates of nucleated cell counts were drawn from the amplification of reference gene primers. Method: immunoSEQ multiplex PCR; TCRdb's copy keeps in-frame clones and lacks some. V and J calls and clone size are as listed in that table; D and trimming were resolved from the DNA. The sample holds fewer than 200,000 clones, approximately 86% seen once. Germline lookup yields CDR1 KGHSH and CDR2 LQKENI. This CDR3 is built from 14 residues. Trimming removed 3 bases from V and 2 bases from J; junction bases left unmatched: 3. Sequenced sample: peripheral blood. V and J are TRBV18 and TRBJ2-7; 8 nucleotides agree with TRBD2. The clonotype originates from a man aged 55-75 years who had recovered from COVID-19. The CDR3 DNA is TGTGCCAGCTCACCTTCGGGGGGGGCCTACGAGCAGTACTTC. As protein: CASSPSGGAYEQYF.